Listed below are T cell receptor beta chains from one sample, sequenced in a study of identical twins. TCRdb reprocessed the 5' RACE reads via MiXCR and lists one record per CDR3 protein. Among about 530,000 distinct CDR3 sequences listed, approximately 20% were seen once. These data also featured in a second study, about yellow fever vaccine responses in identical twins.

Sequencing input: CD4+ T cells sorted from blood. Source of these receptors: a woman between 18 and 30 years old in good health. Each CDR3 is given with its conserved first and last residue. The order of the fields is CDR3 protein, clone size, V gene. Clone size is stated in some rows and not others, as once, few, many or a class when expanded.

CSARVAPFSYEQYF,.,TRBV20-1
CASSYRGLIHRTQEEQFF,few,TRBV28
CATSDEPGQGNYEQYF,.,TRBV24-1
CASSFYLEQFF,.,TRBV7-8
CAISGQQETQYF,.,TRBV10-3
CSVGTGGEGGEQYF,.,TRBV29-1
CASSLAFSYEQYF,.,TRBV5-1
CASSPQGGPDTQYF,.,TRBV18
CASRGTSGSHEQFF,many,TRBV5-1
CASSLGAVSFTDTQYF,few,TRBV5-1
CASSFGGGRYF,.,TRBV27
CATSIGQSSGNVLTF,.,TRBV7-3
CASSIVTGASELFF,.,TRBV19
CATSDFSSGIGFF,.,TRBV24-1
CASWGFLDYGYTF,.,TRBV27
CASRQQGTGELFF,.,TRBV2
CASVAASGSLEQFF,few,TRBV12-3/TRBV12-4
CDSSQVNTGEAFF,.,TRBV4-2
CASSLGPEKLFF,few,TRBV7-9
CASSLKRQVYGYTF,few,TRBV28
CSASAEAYNEQFF,.,TRBV20-1
CASTQNTGELFF,.,TRBV6-5
CASSLGRSLGTGTEQYF,few,TRBV5-6
CASSVDPAGELFF,few,TRBV9
CASAPSTVSREKLFF,.,TRBV9
CASSSRTGGTYEQYF,.,TRBV4-1
CATSASLLAGRTDTQYF,.,TRBV24-1
CATSDPLAGAANEQFF,few,TRBV24-1
CASSQVGSNEQFF,few,TRBV3-1
CATSESGYNEQFF,.,TRBV24-1
CASGTQREGRYEQFF,few,TRBV10-1
CASSHLTSGLGDEQFF,.,TRBV4-1
CASSVRPGDSHNEQFF,.,TRBV9
CSATGTNTEAFF,few,TRBV20-1
CASSLVQTYTEAFF,.,TRBV7-2
CASSRRTGGATEAFF,few,TRBV12-3/TRBV12-4
CASSLVWTGGTNEQFF,few,TRBV11-2
CASSPVDPKETQYF,few,TRBV6-1
CASSPVSGANEQFF,.,TRBV18
CASSLVAGFSYEQYF,once,TRBV7-9
CSARDLLGSGRAGVNEQFF,.,TRBV20-1
CASSLEEGLRGYSETQYF,many,TRBV7-6
CASSGLAGYEQYF,few,TRBV5-1
CASSLNGRDGSDTQYF,few,TRBV7-3
CASRRVSNTGELFF,many,TRBV7-2
CASSFGLDYYEQYF,.,TRBV7-8
CASSRQTSASTDTQYF,few,TRBV7-6